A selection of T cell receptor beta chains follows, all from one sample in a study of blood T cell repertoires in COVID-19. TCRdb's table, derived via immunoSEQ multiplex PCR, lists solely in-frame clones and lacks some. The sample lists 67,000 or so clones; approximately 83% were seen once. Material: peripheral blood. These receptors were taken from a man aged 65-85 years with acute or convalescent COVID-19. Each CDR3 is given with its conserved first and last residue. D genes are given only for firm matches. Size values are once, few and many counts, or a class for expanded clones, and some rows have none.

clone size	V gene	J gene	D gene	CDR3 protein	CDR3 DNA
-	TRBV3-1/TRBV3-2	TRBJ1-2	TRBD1	CASSHSGQGARGYTF	TGTGCCAGCAGCCACTCCGGACAGGGGGCGAGAGGCTACACCTTC
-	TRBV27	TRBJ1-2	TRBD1	CASRTGGNGYTF	TGTGCCAGCCGGACAGGGGGAAATGGCTACACCTTC
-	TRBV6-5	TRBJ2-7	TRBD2	CASRSGSGYEQYF	TGTGCCAGCAGAAGCGGGAGTGGGTACGAGCAGTACTTC
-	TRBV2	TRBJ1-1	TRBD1	CASSTTGGYTEAFF	TGTGCCAGCAGCACCACAGGGGGATACACTGAAGCTTTCTTT
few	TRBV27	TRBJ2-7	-	CASSFRQGSYEQYF	TGTGCCAGCAGTTTCCGGCAGGGATCCTACGAGCAGTACTTC
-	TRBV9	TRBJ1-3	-	CASSVEETSGNTIYF	TGTGCCAGCAGCGTAGAGGAGACCTCTGGAAACACCATATATTTT
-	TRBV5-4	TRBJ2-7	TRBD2	CASSWRAGGEQYF	TGTGCCAGCAGCTGGCGAGCGGGAGGCGAGCAGTACTTC
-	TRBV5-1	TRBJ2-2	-	CASSFGGQSANTGELFF	TGCGCCAGCAGCTTCGGGGGACAGTCGGCGAACACCGGGGAGCTGTTTTTT
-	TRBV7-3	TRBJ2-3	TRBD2	CASSLSGRSDTQYF	TGTGCCAGCAGCTTAAGCGGGAGGTCAGATACGCAGTATTTT
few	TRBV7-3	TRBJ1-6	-	CASSLYPAGNNSPLHF	TGTGCCAGCAGCTTATACCCGGCAGGAAATAATTCACCCCTCCACTTT
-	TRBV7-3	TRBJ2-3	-	CASSWGPSTDTQYF	TGTGCCAGCAGCTGGGGGCCTAGCACAGATACGCAGTATTTT
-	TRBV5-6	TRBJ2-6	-	CASSPGLGAHSGANVLTF	TGTGCCAGCAGCCCGGGGCTGGGGGCCCACTCTGGGGCCAACGTCCTGACTTTC
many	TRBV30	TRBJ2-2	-	CAWSGRAGAVGELFF	TGTGCCTGGAGCGGCAGGGCAGGGGCTGTCGGGGAGCTGTTTTTT
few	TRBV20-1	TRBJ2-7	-	CSARRGDSLFF	TGCAGTGCCCGTAGGGGCGACAGCCTGTTTTTC
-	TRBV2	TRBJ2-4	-	CASDPGTQGITGGWDIQYF	TGTGCCAGCGACCCGGGGACTCAAGGAATAACGGGTGGATGGGACATTCAGTACTTC
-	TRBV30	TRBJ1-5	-	CAWSPERDQPQHF	TGTGCCTGGAGTCCCGAGAGGGATCAGCCCCAGCATTTT
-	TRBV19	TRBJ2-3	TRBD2	CASSIEVAGGRTDTQYF	TGTGCCAGTAGTATTGAAGTAGCGGGAGGACGCACAGATACGCAGTATTTT
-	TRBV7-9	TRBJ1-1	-	CASSHRWHPNTEAFF	TGTGCCAGCAGCCACCGATGGCACCCGAACACTGAAGCTTTCTTT
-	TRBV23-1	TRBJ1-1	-	CASSQSQFTRGCTEAFF	TGCGCCAGCAGTCAATCGCAGTTTACCCGGGGGTGCACTGAAGCTTTCTTT
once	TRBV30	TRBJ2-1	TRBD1	CAWSVLAGGSNEQFF	TGTGCCTGGAGTGTTTTGGCAGGGGGTAGTAATGAGCAGTTCTTC
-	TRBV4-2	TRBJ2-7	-	CASSPSTGTSSYEQYF	TGTGCCAGCAGCCCTTCCACCGGGACATCATCCTACGAGCAGTACTTC
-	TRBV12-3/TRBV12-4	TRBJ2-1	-	CASSILALEQFF	TGTGCCAGCAGTATACTAGCACTAGAGCAGTTCTTC
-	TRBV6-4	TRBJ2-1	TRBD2	CASSDRAGEANEQFF	TGTGCCAGCAGTGACCGAGCGGGAGAGGCAAATGAGCAGTTCTTC
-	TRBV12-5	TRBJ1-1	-	CASGLWGGTEAFF	TGTGCTAGTGGTTTGTGGGGGGGGACGGAAGCTTTCTTT
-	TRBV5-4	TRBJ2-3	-	CASSLALGTTDTQYF	TGTGCCAGCAGCTTGGCCCTCGGTACCACAGATACGCAGTATTTT
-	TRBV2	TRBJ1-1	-	CASSVGRGMGSTEAFF	TGTGCCAGCAGTGTCGGCAGGGGCATGGGGAGCACTGAAGCTTTCTTT
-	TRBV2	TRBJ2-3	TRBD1	CASSGGQGLYTQYF	TGTGCCAGCAGTGGCGGACAGGGGCTGTATACGCAGTATTTT
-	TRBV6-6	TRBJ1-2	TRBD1	CASSYSGQGVDGYTF	TGTGCCAGCAGTTACTCCGGACAGGGGGTTGATGGCTACACCTTC
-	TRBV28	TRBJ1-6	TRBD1	CASSLRDRDNSPLHF	TGTGCCAGCAGCCTCCGGGACAGGGATAATTCACCCCTCCACTTT
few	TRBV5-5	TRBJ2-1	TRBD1	CASSLTGTGSPSQYTNEQFF	TGTGCCAGCAGCCTAACCGGGACAGGGTCCCCTAGCCAGTACACGAATGAGCAGTTCTTC
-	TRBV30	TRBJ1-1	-	CAWSDFGEGTEAFF	TGTGCCTGGAGTGATTTCGGGGAGGGCACTGAAGCTTTCTTT
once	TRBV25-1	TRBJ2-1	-	CASSEFGAGSYNEQFF	TGTGCCAGCAGTGAATTCGGAGCGGGTTCATACAATGAGCAGTTCTTC
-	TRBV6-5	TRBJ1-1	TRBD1	CASSHSLRGTGEAFF	TGTGCCAGCAGCCATTCCTTGCGTGGGACAGGGGAAGCTTTCTTT
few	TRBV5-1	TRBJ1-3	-	CASSLGSALVGNTIYF	TGCGCCAGCAGCTTGGGCAGTGCATTGGTTGGAAACACCATATATTTT
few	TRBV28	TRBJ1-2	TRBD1	CGTGQGENGYTF	TGTGGCACTGGACAGGGAGAAAATGGCTACACCTTC
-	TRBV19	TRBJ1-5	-	CASSTPGEASNQPQHF	TGTGCCAGTAGTACCCCTGGAGAGGCAAGCAATCAGCCCCAGCATTTT
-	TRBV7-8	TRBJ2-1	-	CASSGSGNSYNEQFF	TGTGCCAGCAGCGGTAGCGGCAACTCCTACAATGAGCAGTTCTTC
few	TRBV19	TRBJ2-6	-	CASSLTGFSGANVLTF	TGTGCCAGTAGTTTAACAGGTTTCTCTGGGGCCAACGTCCTGACTTTC
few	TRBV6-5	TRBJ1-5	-	CASTSKGDNQPQHF	TGTGCCAGCACAAGTAAGGGAGACAATCAGCCCCAGCATTTT
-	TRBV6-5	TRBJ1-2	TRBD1	CASSSRDRSVDGYTF	TGTGCCAGCAGCTCCCGGGACAGATCTGTTGATGGCTACACCTTC
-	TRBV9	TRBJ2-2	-	CASSSPMEGPTGELFF	TGTGCCAGCAGCTCCCCGATGGAGGGGCCCACCGGGGAGCTGTTTTTT
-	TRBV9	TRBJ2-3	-	CASSVILTDTQYF	TGTGCCAGCAGCGTTATACTCACAGATACGCAGTATTTT
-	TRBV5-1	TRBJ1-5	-	CASSLFGGASNQPQHF	TGCGCCAGCAGCTTGTTTGGGGGGGCGAGCAATCAGCCCCAGCATTTT
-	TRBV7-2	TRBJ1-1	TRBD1	CASSLGGTAGDTEAFF	TGTGCCAGCAGCTTAGGGGGGACAGCGGGGGACACTGAAGCTTTCTTT
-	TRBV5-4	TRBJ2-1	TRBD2	CASHLAGELYEQFF	TGTGCCAGTCATCTAGCGGGAGAACTCTATGAGCAGTTCTTC
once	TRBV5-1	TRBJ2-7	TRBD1	CASSLGGQGALGSEQYF	TGCGCCAGCAGCTTGGGGGGACAGGGGGCTCTCGGTAGCGAGCAGTACTTC
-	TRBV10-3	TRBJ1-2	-	CATRQSWEGYTF	TGTGCCACTCGACAATCCTGGGAGGGCTACACCTTC
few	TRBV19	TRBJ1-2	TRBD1	CASSERGRESYTF	TGTGCCAGTAGCGAAAGGGGGCGCGAGAGCTACACCTTC